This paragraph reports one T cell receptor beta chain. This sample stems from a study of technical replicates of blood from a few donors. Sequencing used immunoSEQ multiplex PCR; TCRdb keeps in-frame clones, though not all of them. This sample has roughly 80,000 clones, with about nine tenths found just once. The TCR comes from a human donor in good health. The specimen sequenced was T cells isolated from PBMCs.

The CDR3 DNA sequence: TGTGCCACCAGCAGAGTCGAGGGAGGTGGAGACTACGAGCAGTACTTC. Residues: CATSRVEGGGDYEQYF. J is TRBJ2-7 and V is TRBV15, with D perhaps matching TRBD2 (6 bases). Per the germline V gene, CDR1 is LNHNV and CDR2 is YYDKDF (reference sequence). The CDR3 runs to 16 residues. V lost 1 base to trimming and J lost 3 bases, with 16 bases between them.